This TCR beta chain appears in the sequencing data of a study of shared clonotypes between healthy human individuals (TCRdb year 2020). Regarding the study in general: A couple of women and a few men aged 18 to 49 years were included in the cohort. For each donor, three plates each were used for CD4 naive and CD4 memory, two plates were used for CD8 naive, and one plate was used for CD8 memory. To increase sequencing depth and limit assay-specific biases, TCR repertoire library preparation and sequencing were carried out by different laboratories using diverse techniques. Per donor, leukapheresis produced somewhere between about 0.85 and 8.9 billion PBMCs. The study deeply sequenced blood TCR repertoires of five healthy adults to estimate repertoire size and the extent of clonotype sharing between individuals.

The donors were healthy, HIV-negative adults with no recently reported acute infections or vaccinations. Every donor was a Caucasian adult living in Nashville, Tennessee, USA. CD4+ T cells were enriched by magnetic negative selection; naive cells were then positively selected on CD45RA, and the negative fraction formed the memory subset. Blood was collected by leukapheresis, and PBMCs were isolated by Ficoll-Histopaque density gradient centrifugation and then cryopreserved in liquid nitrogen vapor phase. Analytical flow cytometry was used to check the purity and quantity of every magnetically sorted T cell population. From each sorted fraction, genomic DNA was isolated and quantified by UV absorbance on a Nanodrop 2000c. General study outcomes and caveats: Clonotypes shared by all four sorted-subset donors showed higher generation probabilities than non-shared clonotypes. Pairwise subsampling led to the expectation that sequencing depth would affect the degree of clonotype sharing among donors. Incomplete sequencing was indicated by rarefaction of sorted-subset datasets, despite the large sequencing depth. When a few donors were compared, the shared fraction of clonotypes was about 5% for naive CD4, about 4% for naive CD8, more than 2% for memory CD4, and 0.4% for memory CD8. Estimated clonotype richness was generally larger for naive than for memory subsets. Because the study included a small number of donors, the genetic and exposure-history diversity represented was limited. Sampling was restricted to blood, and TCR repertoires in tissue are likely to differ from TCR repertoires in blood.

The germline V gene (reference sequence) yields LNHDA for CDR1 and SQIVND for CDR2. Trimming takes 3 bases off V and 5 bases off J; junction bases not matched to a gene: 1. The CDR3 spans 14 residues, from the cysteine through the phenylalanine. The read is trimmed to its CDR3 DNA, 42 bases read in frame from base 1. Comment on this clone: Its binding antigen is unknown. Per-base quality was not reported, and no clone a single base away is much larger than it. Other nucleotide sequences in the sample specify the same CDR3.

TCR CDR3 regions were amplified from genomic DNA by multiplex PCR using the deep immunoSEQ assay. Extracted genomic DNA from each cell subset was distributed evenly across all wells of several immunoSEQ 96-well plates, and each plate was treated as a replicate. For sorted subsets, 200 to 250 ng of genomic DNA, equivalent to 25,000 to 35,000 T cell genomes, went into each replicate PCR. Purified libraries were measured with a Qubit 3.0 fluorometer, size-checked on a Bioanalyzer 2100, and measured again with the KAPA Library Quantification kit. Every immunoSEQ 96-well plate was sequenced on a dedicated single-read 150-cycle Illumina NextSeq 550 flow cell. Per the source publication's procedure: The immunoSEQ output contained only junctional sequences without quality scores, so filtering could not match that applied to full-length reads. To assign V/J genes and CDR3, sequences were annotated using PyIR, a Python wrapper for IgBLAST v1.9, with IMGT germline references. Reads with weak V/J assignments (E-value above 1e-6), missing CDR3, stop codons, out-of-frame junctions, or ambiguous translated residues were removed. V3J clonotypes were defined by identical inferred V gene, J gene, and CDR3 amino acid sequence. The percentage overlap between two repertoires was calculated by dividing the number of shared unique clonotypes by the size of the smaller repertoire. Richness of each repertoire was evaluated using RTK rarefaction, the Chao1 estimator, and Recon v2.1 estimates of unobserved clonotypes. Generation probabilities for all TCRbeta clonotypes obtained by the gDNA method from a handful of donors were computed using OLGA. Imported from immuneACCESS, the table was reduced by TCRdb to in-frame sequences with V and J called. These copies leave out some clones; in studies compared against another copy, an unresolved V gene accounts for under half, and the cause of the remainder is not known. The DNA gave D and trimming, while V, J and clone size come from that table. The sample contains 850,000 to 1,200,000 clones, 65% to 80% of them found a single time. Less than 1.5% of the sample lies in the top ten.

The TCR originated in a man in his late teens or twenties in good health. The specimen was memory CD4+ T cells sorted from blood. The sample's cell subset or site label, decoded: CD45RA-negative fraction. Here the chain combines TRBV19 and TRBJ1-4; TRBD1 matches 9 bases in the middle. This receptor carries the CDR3 CASSIGTGNEKLFF. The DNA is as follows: TGTGCCAGTAGTATTGGGACAGGGAATGAAAAACTGTTTTTT.